Each of the 12 T cell receptor beta chains below was sequenced from the same sample in a study of cytomegalovirus exposure and HLA in healthy donors (dated by TCRdb to the late 2010s). The protocol used for the library was the immunoSEQ multiplex PCR assay. TCRdb mirrors the immuneACCESS table, restricted to in-frame sequences. Some clones are absent from its copies; in checked studies, under half trace to an unresolved V gene, and the reason for the others is unknown. For this sample the table gives around 300,000 clones, of which just over 85% were detected only once. Of the sample, approximately 1% is held by the ten largest clones. Sequencing was done on a sample of PBMCs. The receptor source for this set is a woman aged 18 to 35 in good health and CMV-seronegative.

This clone was recorded only once. The chain combines TRBV5-1 with TRBJ2-4; D might be TRBD1 (6 bases). V was trimmed by 4 bases and J by 3 bases, leaving 11 bases between them. Per germline, CDR1 SGHRS and CDR2 YFSETQ. The length of the CDR3 is 14 residues. The CDR3 DNA follows: TGCGCCAGCAGCCACGGACAGAACAAAAACATTCAGTACTTC. Residues: CASSHGQNKNIQYF.

The rearrangement uses TRBV5-4 and TRBJ1-2; 7 bases are shared with TRBD1. This CDR3 has 12 amino acids. V dropped 3 bases and J dropped 9; count of bases not matched to a gene: 5. Germline loops: CDR1 SGHNT, CDR2 YYREEE (reference sequence). This chain's CDR3 is CASSSTGDSYTF. CDR3 DNA: TGTGCCAGCAGCTCTACAGGGGACAGCTACACCTTC.

This clone occurred a few times. V is TRBV6-1 and J is TRBJ1-2, with D uncertain. Germline V gene sequence: CDR1 MNHNS, CDR2 SASEGT. The CDR3 runs 13 residues. With 7 bases removed from V and 3 bases from J, the gap between germline ends came to 12 bases. The CDR3 nucleotides read TGTGCCAGCATACCCCGACAAGACTATGGCTACACCTTC. Residues: CASIPRQDYGYTF.

The chain combines TRBV29-1 with TRBJ2-1; TRBD2 aligns across 7 bases. V trimming: 8 bases; J trimming: 5 bases; junction bases outside the gene matches: 6. CDR3 length: 12 residues. Germline V CDR1 and CDR2: SQVTM, ANQGSEA. This CDR3 is CSHPSGHNEQFF. CDR3 nucleotides: TGCAGCCATCCTAGCGGCCACAATGAGCAGTTCTTC.

This chain links TRBV7-6 with TRBJ2-3; TRBD2 matches 10 bases. The V segment lost 5 bases and the J segment 15 bases; nucleotides outside the gene matches: 14. The CDR3 contains 14 residues. Per germline, CDR1 SGHVS and CDR2 FNYEAQ. CDR3 nucleotides: TGTGCCAGCAGCCCTAATTCCTTAGCGGGAGGCTTCTATTTT. The encoded protein is CASSPNSLAGGFYF.

The chain recombines TRBV27 with TRBJ1-4; 7 nucleotides line up with TRBD1. CDR3 length: 17 residues. After removal of 5 bases from V and 6 bases from J, the junction contained 15 bases not matched to a gene. Germline V gives CDR1 MNHEY, CDR2 SMNVEV (reference sequence). CDR3 region: CASSNYPTGTEYEKLFF. CDR3 DNA: TGTGCCAGCAGTAATTATCCAACCGGGACAGAATATGAAAAACTGTTTTTT.

The rearrangement joins TRBV6-6 to TRBJ1-1; unclear D gene. Between the trimmed V and J ends, which lost 5 bases and 1 base, there was a span of 8 bases. Per the germline V gene, CDR1 is MNHNY and CDR2 is SVGAGI (reference sequence). There are 13 residues in the CDR3. CDR3 sequence reads: CASSQARNTEAFF. The CDR3 DNA reads as TGTGCCAGCAGTCAAGCAAGGAACACTGAAGCTTTCTTT.

The chain carries TRBV7-8 and TRBJ1-5; 9 bases match TRBD1. V was clipped by 1 base and J by 0 bases; unmatched bases: 7. The CDR3 is made up of 18 amino acids. The germline V gene encodes CDR1 SGHVS and CDR2 FQNEAQ. CDR3 protein: CASSLGDRGVYSNQPQHF. The CDR3 coding sequence is TGTGCCAGCAGCTTAGGAGACAGGGGGGTTTATAGCAATCAGCCCCAGCATTTT.

The rearrangement links TRBV11-3 to TRBJ2-2; perhaps TRBD1 as D (6 bases). CDR1 is SGHNT, CDR2 YENEEA, per germline. This CDR3 contains 15 residues. Trimming shortened V by 0 bases and J by 1 base, and 6 bases separated the two germline ends. CDR3 amino acids: CASSLEGQNTGELFF. The CDR3 coding sequence is TGTGCCAGCAGCTTAGAGGGACAGAACACCGGGGAGCTGTTTTTT.

V and J are TRBV7-9 and TRBJ1-4; 10 bases align to TRBD1. The CDR3 extends over 15 amino acids. The V segment lost 1 base and the J segment 7 bases; nucleotides outside the gene matches: 3. Per the germline V gene, CDR1 is SEHNR and CDR2 is FQNEAQ (reference sequence). The DNA for the CDR3 is TGTGCCAGCAGCTTAGGACAGGGGGCGAGTGAAAAACTGTTTTTT. Protein sequence: CASSLGQGASEKLFF.

The table lists this clone with a count of one. Here the CDR3 reads CARPSRGSYEQYF. The CDR3 nucleotides are TGTGCCAGACCCTCGCGGGGGAGCTACGAGCAGTACTTC. The V gene is TRBV19, the J gene TRBJ2-7; 7 nucleotides align to TRBD2. The CDR3 contains 13 residues. The ends lost 9 bases at V and 3 bases at J; junction bases unmatched: 8. Per the germline V gene, CDR1 is LNHDA and CDR2 is SQIVND (reference sequence).

The chain carries TRBV6-1 and TRBJ2-3, with 12 nucleotides matching TRBD2. From germline, CDR1 is MNHNS and CDR2 SASEGT. The CDR3 extends over 23 amino acids. With 5 bases clipped from V and 2 bases from J, the junction kept 26 bases outside the gene matches. This chain's CDR3 is CASSKVGLAGRPPTLGVTDTQYF. CDR3 nucleotide sequence: TGTGCCAGCAGTAAAGTGGGACTAGCGGGCCGTCCCCCCACCCTCGGTGTCACAGATACGCAGTATTTT.